The sequence of this TCR beta chain was determined in a study of T cell changes during pregnancy in multiple sclerosis. J lost 9 bases, V lost 5 bases, and 9 bases had no gene match. Germline V CDR1 and CDR2: SGHTS, YDEGEE. This CDR3 has 14 amino acids. The repertoire was sequenced with immunoSEQ multiplex PCR; TCRdb's copy has only in-frame clones and lacks some. Of 60,000 or so clones listed, about 89% are singletons. The rearrangement links TRBV5-8 to TRBJ2-4; 9 positions match TRBD2. This TCR derives from a female donor with multiple sclerosis, enrolled in a pregnancy study. This specimen was peripheral blood, taken in the first trimester of pregnancy. The CDR3 is CASSNSGGRAIQYF. Written as DNA, the CDR3 is TGTGCCAGCAGTAATAGCGGGGGACGAGCCATTCAGTACTTC.